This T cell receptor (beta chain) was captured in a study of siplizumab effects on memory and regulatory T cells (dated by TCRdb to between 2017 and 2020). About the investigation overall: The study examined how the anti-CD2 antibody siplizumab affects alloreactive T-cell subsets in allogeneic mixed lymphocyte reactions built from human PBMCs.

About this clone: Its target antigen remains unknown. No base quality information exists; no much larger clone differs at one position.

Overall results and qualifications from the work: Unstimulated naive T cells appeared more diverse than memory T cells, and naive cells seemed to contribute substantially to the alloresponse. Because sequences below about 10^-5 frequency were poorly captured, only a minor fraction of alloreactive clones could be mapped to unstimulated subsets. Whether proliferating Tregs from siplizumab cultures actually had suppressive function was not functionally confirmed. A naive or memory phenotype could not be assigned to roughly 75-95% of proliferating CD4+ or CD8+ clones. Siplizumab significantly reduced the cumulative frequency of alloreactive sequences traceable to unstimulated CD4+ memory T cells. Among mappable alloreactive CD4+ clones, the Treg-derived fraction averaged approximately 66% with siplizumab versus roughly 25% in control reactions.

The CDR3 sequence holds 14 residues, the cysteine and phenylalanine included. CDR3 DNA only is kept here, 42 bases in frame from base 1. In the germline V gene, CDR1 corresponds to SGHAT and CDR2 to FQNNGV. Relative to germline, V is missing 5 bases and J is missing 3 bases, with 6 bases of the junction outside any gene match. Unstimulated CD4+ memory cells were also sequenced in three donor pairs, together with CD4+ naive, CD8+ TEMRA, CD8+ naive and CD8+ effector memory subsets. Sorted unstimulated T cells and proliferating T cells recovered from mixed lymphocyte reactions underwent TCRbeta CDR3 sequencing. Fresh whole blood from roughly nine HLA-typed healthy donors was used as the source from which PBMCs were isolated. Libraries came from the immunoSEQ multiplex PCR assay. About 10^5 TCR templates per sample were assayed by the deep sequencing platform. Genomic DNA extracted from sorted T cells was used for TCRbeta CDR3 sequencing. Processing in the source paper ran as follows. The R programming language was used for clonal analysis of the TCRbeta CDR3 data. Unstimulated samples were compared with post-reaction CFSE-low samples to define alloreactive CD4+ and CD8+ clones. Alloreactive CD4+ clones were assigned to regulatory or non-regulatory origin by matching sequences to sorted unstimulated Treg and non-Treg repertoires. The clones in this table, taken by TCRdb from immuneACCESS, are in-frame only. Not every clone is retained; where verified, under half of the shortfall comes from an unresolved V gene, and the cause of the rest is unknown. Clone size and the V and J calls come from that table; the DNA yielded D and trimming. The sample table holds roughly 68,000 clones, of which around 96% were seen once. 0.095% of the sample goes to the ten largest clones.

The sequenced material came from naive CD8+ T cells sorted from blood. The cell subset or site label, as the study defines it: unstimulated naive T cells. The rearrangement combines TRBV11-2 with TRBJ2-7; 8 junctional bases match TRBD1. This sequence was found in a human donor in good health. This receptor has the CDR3 CASSQTGDFYEQYF. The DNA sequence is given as TGTGCCAGCAGCCAGACAGGGGACTTCTACGAGCAGTACTTC.